Below are 18 T cell receptor beta chains sequenced from a single sample in a study of shared clonotypes between healthy human individuals. The repertoire was sequenced with immunoSEQ multiplex PCR; TCRdb's copy has only in-frame clones and lacks some. This table has some 630,000 clones, approximately 96% appearing once. Only CD45RO-negative cells positively selected for CCR7 counted as naive CD8 cells, so terminally differentiated effector memory CD45RA+ cells were excluded. Sequencing was carried out using naive CD8+ T cells sorted from blood. These receptors were obtained from a woman aged 25-40 years in good health.

The rearrangement uses TRBV27 and TRBJ2-5; D is ambiguous. Germline V gene data show CDR1 as MNHEY and CDR2 as SMNVEV (reference sequence). V was shortened by 5 bases and J by 5 bases, with 9 bases between the two germline ends. The CDR3 extends over 12 amino acids. CDR3 sequence: CASSEDLETQYF. In nucleotides, the CDR3 is TGTGCCAGCAGTGAAGATTTGGAGACCCAGTACTTC.

V and J are TRBV7-6 and TRBJ1-3; 10 positions match TRBD1. The CDR3 is made up of 15 amino acids. The ends lost 5 bases at V and 0 bases at J; junction bases unmatched: 1. CDR1 and CDR2 from the germline V gene are SGHVS and FNYEAQ. The CDR3 DNA sequence: TGTGCCAGCAGCCGGGACAGGGGCTCTGGAAACACCATATATTTT. It codes for CASSRDRGSGNTIYF.

The gene calls are TRBV4-1 and TRBJ2-1; 7 positions agree with TRBD1. This CDR3 comprises 15 residues. Germline V gene data show CDR1 as MGHRA and CDR2 as YSYEKL. Trimming removed 5 bases from V and 0 bases from J; junction bases left unmatched: 4. The CDR3 loop reads CASSDRESSYNEQFF. Written as DNA, the CDR3 is TGCGCCAGCAGCGACAGGGAAAGCTCCTACAATGAGCAGTTCTTC.

This clone was observed once. This rearrangement joins TRBV30 to TRBJ2-7; the D is unclear. Trimming removed 2 bases from V and 5 bases from J, with 10 bases in between. This CDR3 contains 12 residues. Germline V CDR1 and CDR2: GTSNPN, SVGIG (reference sequence). The CDR3 DNA reads TGTGCCTGGAGTCCATTAAGTAACGAGCAGTACTTC. Its protein product is CAWSPLSNEQYF.

Regarding this clone: In the same sample, other DNA sequences code for this CDR3. The chain couples TRBV27 to TRBJ2-1; weak D call: TRBD2 (6 bases). CDR3 length: 14 amino acids. Deletions cut 2 bases from V and 1 base from J, with 6 bases between. The V gene's germline CDR1 is MNHEY and CDR2 SMNVEV (reference sequence). CDR3 bases: TGTGCCAGCAGTTTAGCGGGATCCTACAATGAGCAGTTCTTC. Translation gives CASSLAGSYNEQFF.

The V and J genes are TRBV6-5 and TRBJ2-5; D uncertain. There are 14 residues in the CDR3. CDR1 is MNHEY, CDR2 SVGAGI, per germline. V was cut by 5 bases and J by 1 base, with 11 bases left in between. CDR3 sequence reads: CASSPHTSQETQYF. The CDR3 region has the DNA TGTGCCAGCAGTCCCCATACCAGCCAAGAGACCCAGTACTTC.

The chain has TRBV19 and TRBJ2-1, with TRBD2 matching 11 bases. Trimming removed 3 bases from V and 7 bases from J; junction bases left unmatched: 20. Germline V lookup: CDR1 LNHDA, CDR2 SQIVND (reference sequence). CDR3 length: 20 amino acids. The CDR3 sequence is CASSIGSGLAETGLWNEQFF. In DNA form, the CDR3 reads TGTGCCAGTAGTATTGGGTCGGGACTAGCGGAAACTGGGCTATGGAATGAGCAGTTCTTC.

CDR3 in amino acids: CASSLRLAYTDTQYF. The CDR3 DNA is TGTGCCAGCAGTCTCAGACTAGCGTACACAGATACGCAGTATTTT. V and J are TRBV27 and TRBJ2-3; 8 nucleotides align to TRBD2. Germline CDR1 MNHEY, CDR2 SMNVEV (reference sequence). This CDR3 has 15 residues. V lost 5 bases and J lost 2; bases outside the gene matches: 6.

The rearrangement joins TRBV28 to TRBJ2-7, with D possibly being TRBD1 (6 bases). CDR3 length: 16 residues. Per germline, CDR1 MDHEN and CDR2 SYDVKM. Trimming left V 6 bases short and J 5 bases short, with 23 bases between. CDR3 sequence (DNA): TGTGCCAGCAGCCAGCCTCAACAGGGAGTTTTAAACGAGCAGTACTTC. Translation: CASSQPQQGVLNEQYF.

This clone has only one observation. This chain connects TRBV5-1 to TRBJ2-1, with D possibly matching TRBD2 (6 bases). The germline V gene encodes CDR1 SGHRS and CDR2 YFSETQ. The CDR3 extends over 17 amino acids. The V end lost 5 bases, the J end lost 6 bases, and 24 bases lay between the germline ends. The CDR3 protein is CASRGGPGTLDFNEQFF. CDR3 nucleotides: TGCGCCAGCAGGGGGGGACCCGGGACGCTAGATTTCAATGAGCAGTTCTTC.

The J gene is TRBJ1-6, the V gene TRBV6-6; a possible D gene is TRBD1 (5 bases). This CDR3 comprises 14 residues. V was pared by 0 bases and J by 9 bases, with 9 bases between. CDR1 and CDR2 (germline): MNHNY, SVGAGI (reference sequence). The CDR3 protein is CASSYSGQGSPLHF. Here the CDR3 DNA reads TGTGCCAGCAGTTACTCGGGGCAAGGTTCACCCCTCCACTTT.

The CDR3 nucleotides are TGTGCCAGCAGCTCCCCGGTAGGAACCCATGGCTACACCTTC. Translation: CASSSPVGTHGYTF. The V and J genes are TRBV7-9 and TRBJ1-2; D gene uncertain. V was clipped by 4 bases and J by 6 bases, with 15 bases between them. The CDR3 loop spans 14 amino acids. The germline V gene has CDR1 SEHNR and CDR2 FQNEAQ (reference sequence). Together with reference TRBV7-9 and TRBJ1-2, the CDR3 gives the full variable domain: DTGVSQNPRHKITKRGQNVTFRCDPISEHNRLYWYRQTLGQGPEFLTYFQNEAQLEKSRLLSDRFSAERPKGSFSTLEIQRTEQGDSAMYLCASSSPVGTHGYTFGSGTRLTVV.

The chain links TRBV7-6 to TRBJ2-1; D is perhaps TRBD2 (5 bases). The CDR3 has 16 residues. V dropped 1 base and J dropped 0 bases, with 10 bases sitting between them. Germline CDR1 SGHVS, CDR2 FNYEAQ. The CDR3 DNA follows: TGTGCCAGCAGCTTAGAAACTAGTAGCTCCTACAATGAGCAGTTCTTC. The encoded protein is CASSLETSSSYNEQFF.

This clone was found once. The chain uses TRBV9 and TRBJ1-2; tentative D call: TRBD1 (5 bases). Germline V CDR1 and CDR2: SGDLS, YYNGEE. V shed 3 bases and J shed 7 bases, with 10 bases lying between them. The CDR3 spans 12 residues. CDR3 DNA: TGTGCCAGCAGCGGCGGGGGGGTTGGCTACACCTTC. Protein product: CASSGGGVGYTF.

The rearrangement uses TRBV10-3 and TRBJ2-7; TRBD2 agrees at 13 bases. The CDR3 length is 15 residues. V gave up 4 bases and J gave up 7 bases; unmatched junction bases: 7. Germline loops: CDR1 ENHRY, CDR2 SYGVKD. CDR3 residues: CAISVTSGRVIEQYF. CDR3 DNA sequence: TGTGCCATCAGTGTAACTAGCGGGAGGGTTATTGAGCAGTACTTC.

This chain joins TRBV19 and TRBJ2-7; D unresolved. Per germline, CDR1 LNHDA and CDR2 SQIVND (reference sequence). V shed 3 bases and J shed 2 bases, with 11 bases lying between them. The CDR3 has 14 residues. The CDR3 is CASSITILTYEQYF. The CDR3 bases are TGTGCCAGTAGTATCACAATACTCACCTACGAGCAGTACTTC. Combining the CDR3 with reference TRBV19 and TRBJ2-7 gives the whole variable domain DGGITQSPKYLFRKEGQNVTLSCEQNLNHDAMYWYRQDPGQGLRLIYYSQIVNDFQKGDIAEGYSVSREKKESFPLTVTSAQKNPTAFYLCASSITILTYEQYFGPGTRLTVT.

The V call is TRBV13, the J call TRBJ2-7; 11 bases line up with TRBD2. Germline-derived CDR1 and CDR2 are PRHDT and FYEKMQ (reference sequence). The CDR3 consists of 15 residues. Germline trimming cut 5 bases from V and 7 bases from J; bases unmatched to any gene: 10. The CDR3 region is CASSTSLAGAAEQYF. Here the CDR3 DNA reads TGTGCCAGCAGCACCTCACTAGCGGGAGCTGCTGAGCAGTACTTC.

The chain recombines TRBV4-1 with TRBJ2-7; D may be TRBD2 (6 bases). V dropped 0 bases and J dropped 3 bases, with 15 bases sitting between them. The CDR3 runs 16 residues. Germline V gene data show CDR1 as MGHRA and CDR2 as YSYEKL. CDR3 bases: TGCGCCAGCAGCCAAGACGTCGTCGGGAGCCGCTACGAGCAGTACTTC. The encoded protein is CASSQDVVGSRYEQYF.